The 15 T cell receptor beta chains reported below all come from one sample, sequenced in a study of blood T cell repertoires in COVID-19. Profiled with immunoSEQ multiplex PCR; TCRdb holds only in-frame clones, not every one. The top ten hold about 20% of the sample, which has approximately 47,000 clones, 90% seen once. Source material: peripheral blood. The receptors derive from a man aged 65 to 79 with active COVID-19.

CDR3 residues: CASSGTGAATNEKLFF. In DNA form, the CDR3 reads TGTGCCAGCAGCGGGACAGGGGCCGCAACTAATGAAAAACTGTTTTTT. This chain links TRBV5-4 with TRBJ1-4, with 10 bases lining up with TRBD1. Per germline, CDR1 SGHNT and CDR2 YYREEE (reference sequence). V shed 4 bases, J shed 0 bases, and the junction held 3 bases outside the gene matches. CDR3 size: 16 residues.

The chain has TRBV6-2 or TRBV6-3 and TRBJ2-1; a weak D match, TRBD2 (5 bases). V gave up 0 bases and J gave up 6 bases, with 6 bases separating them. CDR3 length: 13 amino acids. Germline V gives CDR1 MNHEY, CDR2 SVGEGT. The DNA for the CDR3 is TGTGCCAGCAGTTACTCGACTATCAATGAGCAGTTCTTC. Protein product: CASSYSTINEQFF.

The chain links TRBV19 to TRBJ1-4; a weak D match, TRBD1 (5 bases). The CDR3 covers 14 residues. The V gene lost 7 bases and the J gene lost 7 bases, with 16 bases spanning the gap. Germline lookup yields CDR1 LNHDA and CDR2 SQIVND (reference sequence). The CDR3, as DNA: TGTGCCAGTAAGGAGGGAGGGGTTGGTGAAAAACTGTTTTTT. This codes for CASKEGGVGEKLFF. The full variable domain, in which reference TRBV19 and TRBJ1-4 provide the parts outside the CDR3, is DGGITQSPKYLFRKEGQNVTLSCEQNLNHDAMYWYRQDPGQGLRLIYYSQIVNDFQKGDIAEGYSVSREKKESFPLTVTSAQKNPTAFYLCASKEGGVGEKLFFGSGTQLSVL.

The chain employs TRBV11-2 and TRBJ2-7, with D maybe TRBD2 (5 bases). Germline-derived CDR1 and CDR2 are SGHAT and FQNNGV. CDR3 length: 15 residues. The V and J ends lost 5 bases and 5 bases respectively, with 19 bases between them. The CDR3 loop reads CASSRSGMRLDEQYF. In DNA, the CDR3 is TGTGCCAGCAGCCGTTCGGGGATGCGGTTGGACGAGCAGTACTTC.

The chain combines TRBV5-1 with TRBJ2-7; 8 bases map to TRBD1. V dropped 0 bases and J dropped 8; count of bases not matched to a gene: 10. Germline V gene lookup returns CDR1 SGHRS and CDR2 YFSETQ. There are 15 residues in the CDR3. CDR3 sequence (DNA): TGCGCCAGCAGCTTGGGTTCCGCCGGACAGGGAAAGCAGTACTTC. Its protein product is CASSLGSAGQGKQYF.

V usage is TRBV5-1 and J usage is TRBJ2-7; possible D gene TRBD1, 5 bases. This CDR3 comprises 15 residues. Trimming removed 2 bases at V and 2 bases at J, with 14 bases between. Germline assignment: CDR1 SGHRS and CDR2 YFSETQ. The CDR3 DNA reads as TGCGCCAGCAGCTTCAGCCCGGACATCACCTACGAGCAGTACTTC. It is translated as CASSFSPDITYEQYF.

The sample holds a few counts of this clone. The genes are TRBV30 and TRBJ1-2, with D perhaps matching TRBD1 (5 bases). With 3 bases removed from V and 9 bases from J, the gap between germline ends came to 20 bases. This CDR3 has 14 residues. Germline CDR1 reads GTSNPN; CDR2 reads SVGIG (reference sequence). CDR3 sequence: CAWSGGAVSYRYTF. In nucleotides, the CDR3 is TGTGCCTGGAGCGGAGGGGCAGTTAGTTATCGCTACACCTTC.

The chain uses TRBV23-1 and TRBJ1-6; a weak D match, TRBD1 (6 bases). TRBV23-1 is identified as an open reading frame with a role that is uncertain. The CDR3 contains 17 residues. V was pared by 6 bases and J by 7 bases, with 22 bases between. CDR3 nucleotides: TGCGCCAGCAGCGCTAAACTTACAGGGACGGACAATTCACCCCTCCACTTT. It codes for CASSAKLTGTDNSPLHF.

The chain combines TRBV12-1 with TRBJ2-1; the D call in the table, TRBD2, was not verified against the DNA. TRBV12-1 is described as a pseudogene. This CDR3 has 15 residues. CDR3 nucleotides: TGTGCCAGCAGCCTCGCGGGAGGGTCGCACAATGAGCAGTTCTTC. Amino acids: CASSLAGGSHNEQFF.

V is TRBV7-2 and J is TRBJ1-5, with 7 positions matching TRBD1. Trimming removed 9 bases from V and 3 bases from J; junction bases left unmatched: 5. Germline CDR1 and CDR2: SGHTA and FQGNSA. The CDR3 loop spans 13 amino acids. Here the CDR3 reads CASSGGLNQPQHF. The CDR3 bases are TGTGCCAGTTCAGGGGGTCTCAATCAGCCCCAGCATTTT. Drawing the rest from reference TRBV7-2 and TRBJ1-5, the complete variable domain is GAGVSQSPSNKVTEKGKDVELRCDPISGHTALYWYRQSLGQGLEFLIYFQGNSAPDKSGLPSDRFSAERTGGSVSTLTIQRTQQEDSAVYLCASSGGLNQPQHFGDGTRLSIL.

The genes are TRBV6-6 and TRBJ1-5; D gene unclear. The germline V gene encodes CDR1 MNHNY and CDR2 SVGAGI (reference sequence). The CDR3 loop spans 16 amino acids. V was trimmed by 5 bases and J by 2 bases, leaving 16 bases between them. CDR3 sequence: CASSHAGKGRNQPQHF. CDR3 DNA: TGTGCCAGCAGTCATGCCGGGAAGGGTCGCAATCAGCCCCAGCATTTT.

V is TRBV18 and J is TRBJ1-1; 9 positions match TRBD1. Germline loops: CDR1 KGHSH, CDR2 LQKENI. The CDR3 extends over 15 amino acids. The J segment lost 4 bases and the V segment lost 2 bases, leaving 5 bases of the junction unmatched. CDR3 in amino acids: CASSPSGTGFTEAFF. DNA for the CDR3: TGTGCCAGCTCACCATCCGGGACAGGGTTCACTGAAGCTTTCTTT. The full variable domain, completed using reference TRBV18 and TRBJ1-1, is NAGVMQNPRHLVRRRGQEARLRCSPMKGHSHVYWYRQLPEEGLKFMVYLQKENIIDESGMPKERFSAEFPKEGPSILRIQQVVRGDSAAYFCASSPSGTGFTEAFFGQGTRLTVV.

V usage is TRBV6-4 and J usage is TRBJ2-2; 8 bases match TRBD2. The CDR3 contains 16 residues. CDR1 and CDR2 (germline): MRHNA, SNTAGT. V shed 7 bases, J shed 2 bases, and the junction held 9 bases outside the gene matches. As DNA, the CDR3 is TGTGCCAGCATTAGGACTAGCCGCTCAAACACCGGGGAGCTGTTTTTT. This translates into CASIRTSRSNTGELFF.

The chain joins TRBV6-5 to TRBJ2-3; D may be TRBD1 (5 bases). Germline CDR1 MNHEY, CDR2 SVGAGI. V lost 2 bases, J lost 2 bases, and 14 bases lay in between. The CDR3 has 16 amino acids. CDR3 bases: TGTGCCAGCAGTTACCACAGGAGAGTAACCACAGATACGCAGTATTTT. Residues: CASSYHRRVTTDTQYF.

J is TRBJ2-7 and V is TRBV2; D perhaps matches TRBD1 (5 bases). Trimming took off 6 bases at V and 2 bases at J, with 14 bases between the two ends. The CDR3 has 14 residues. CDR1 and CDR2 from the germline V gene are SNHLY and FYNNEI. The CDR3 spells CASRVGQATYEQYF. In DNA, the CDR3 is TGTGCCAGCAGGGTGGGGCAGGCAACCTACGAGCAGTACTTC.